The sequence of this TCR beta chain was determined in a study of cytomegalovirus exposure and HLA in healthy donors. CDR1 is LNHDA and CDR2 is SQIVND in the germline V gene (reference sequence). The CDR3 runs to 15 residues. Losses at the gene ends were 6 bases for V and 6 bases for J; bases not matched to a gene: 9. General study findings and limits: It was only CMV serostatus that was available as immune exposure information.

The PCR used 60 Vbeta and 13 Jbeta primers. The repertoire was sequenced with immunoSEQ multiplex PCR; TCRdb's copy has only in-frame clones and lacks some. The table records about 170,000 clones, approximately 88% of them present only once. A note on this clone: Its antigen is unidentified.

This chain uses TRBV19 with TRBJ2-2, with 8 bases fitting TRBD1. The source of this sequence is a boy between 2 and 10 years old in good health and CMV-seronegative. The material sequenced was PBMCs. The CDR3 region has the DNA TGTGCCAGTAGCGACAGGGGAAGGGTCTCCGGGGAGCTGTTTTTT. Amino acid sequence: CASSDRGRVSGELFF.